The sequence of this T cell receptor (beta chain) was determined in a study of spatial heterogeneity in lung cancer. Every molecule of TCR cDNA had its own unique molecular identifier. TCRdb independently ran MiXCR on the 5' RACE reads; one entry per CDR3 protein. The sample lists tens of thousands of distinct CDR3 sequences; less than 9% were seen once. Many counts were recorded for this clonotype. Time point reported: sample taken at primary tumor resection. There were approximately 69 donors, all of them untreated patients with early-stage non-small cell lung cancer. The CDR3 extends over 16 amino acids. Trimming took off 4 bases at V and 5 bases at J, with 20 bases between the two ends.

Here the sequenced sample was PBMCs, taken at surgery. This sequence originates from a female donor with early-stage non-small cell lung cancer. The V call is TRBV12-3 or TRBV12-4, the J call TRBJ2-5; no definite D call. CDR3: CASSSPGVWASETQYF. The CDR3 nucleotides are TGTGCCAGCAGTTCCCCCGGTGTTTGGGCGAGTGAGACCCAGTACTTC.